This T cell receptor beta chain was sequenced in a study of cytomegalovirus exposure and HLA in healthy donors. This clone was seen just once. Antigen specificity is unknown. Sampled while nominally healthy, donors likely had unrecorded immune exposures. Points from the study as a whole: For cytomegalovirus status, the classifier reportedly gave diagnoses with high specificity and sensitivity. Using a false discovery rate of 0.05, a later analysis showed that 15,000 to 20,000 TCR beta sequences were associated with HLA alleles.

The germline V gene encodes CDR1 GTSNPN and CDR2 SVGIG (reference sequence). The CDR3 has 13 amino acids. Trimming shortened V by 3 bases and J by 0 bases, and 6 bases separated the two germline ends. PCR employed 60 Vbeta and 13 Jbeta primers. Repertoires were generated with immunoSEQ multiplex PCR, while TCRdb's copy carries only in-frame clones and drops some. The sample consists of about 200,000 clones, 75% to 80% of them appearing once. Material: PBMCs. This clonotype was sampled from a male donor in good health and CMV-seronegative. The genes are TRBV30 and TRBJ2-1, with D perhaps matching TRBD2 (5 bases). This CDR3 is CAWRGSSYNEQFF. CDR3 DNA: TGTGCCTGGAGAGGGAGCTCCTACAATGAGCAGTTCTTC.